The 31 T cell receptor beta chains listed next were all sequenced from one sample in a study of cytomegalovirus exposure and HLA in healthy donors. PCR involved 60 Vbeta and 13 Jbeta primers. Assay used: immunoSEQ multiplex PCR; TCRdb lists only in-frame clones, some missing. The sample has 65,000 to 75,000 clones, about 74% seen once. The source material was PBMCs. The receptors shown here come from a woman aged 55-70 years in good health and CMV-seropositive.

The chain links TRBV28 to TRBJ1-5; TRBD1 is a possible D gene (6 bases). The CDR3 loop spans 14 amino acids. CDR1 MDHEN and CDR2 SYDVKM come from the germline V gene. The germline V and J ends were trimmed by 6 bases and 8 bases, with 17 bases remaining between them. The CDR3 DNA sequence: TGTGCCAGCAGCCGTGGGGGGGGCGTTGAGCCCCAGCATTTT. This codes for CASSRGGGVEPQHF.

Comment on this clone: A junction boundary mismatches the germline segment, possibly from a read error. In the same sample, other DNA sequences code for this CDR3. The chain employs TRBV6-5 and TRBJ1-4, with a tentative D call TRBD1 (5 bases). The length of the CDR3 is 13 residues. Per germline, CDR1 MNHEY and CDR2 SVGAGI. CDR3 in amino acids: CASSYPGGGKLFF. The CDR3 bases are TGCGCCAGCAGTTACCCGGGGGGGGGAAAACTGTTTTTT.

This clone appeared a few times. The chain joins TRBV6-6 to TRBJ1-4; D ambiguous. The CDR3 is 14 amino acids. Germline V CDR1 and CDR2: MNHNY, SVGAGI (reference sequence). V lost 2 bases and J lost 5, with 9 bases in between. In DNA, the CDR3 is TGTGCCAGCAGTTACGGGAGGACGAATGAAAAACTGTTTTTT. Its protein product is CASSYGRTNEKLFF.

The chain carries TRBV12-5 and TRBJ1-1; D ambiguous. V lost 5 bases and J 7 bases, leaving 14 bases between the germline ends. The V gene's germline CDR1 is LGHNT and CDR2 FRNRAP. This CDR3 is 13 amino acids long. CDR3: CASGPSYPIEAFF. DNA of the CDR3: TGTGCTAGTGGTCCGTCCTATCCTATTGAAGCTTTCTTT.

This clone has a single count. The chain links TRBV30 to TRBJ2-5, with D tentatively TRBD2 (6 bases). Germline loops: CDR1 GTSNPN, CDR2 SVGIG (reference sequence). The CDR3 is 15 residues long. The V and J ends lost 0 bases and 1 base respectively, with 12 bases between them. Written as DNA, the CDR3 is TGTGCCTGGAGTGTATTTGGGACTGCCCAAGAGACCCAGTACTTC. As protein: CAWSVFGTAQETQYF.

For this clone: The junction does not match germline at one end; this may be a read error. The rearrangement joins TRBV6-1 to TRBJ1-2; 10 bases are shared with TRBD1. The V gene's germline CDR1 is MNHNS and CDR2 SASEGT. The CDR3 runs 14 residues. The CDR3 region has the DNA TGTGCCAGCAGGGAAGGAGGGACAGGGGTCGGCTACACCTTC. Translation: CASREGGTGVGYTF.

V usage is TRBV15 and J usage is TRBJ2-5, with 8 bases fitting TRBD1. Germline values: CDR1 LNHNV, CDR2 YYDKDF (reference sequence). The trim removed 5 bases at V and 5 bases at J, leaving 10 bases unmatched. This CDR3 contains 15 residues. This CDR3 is CATSPQTGAGETQYF. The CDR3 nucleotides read TGTGCCACCAGCCCCCAGACAGGGGCGGGGGAGACCCAGTACTTC.

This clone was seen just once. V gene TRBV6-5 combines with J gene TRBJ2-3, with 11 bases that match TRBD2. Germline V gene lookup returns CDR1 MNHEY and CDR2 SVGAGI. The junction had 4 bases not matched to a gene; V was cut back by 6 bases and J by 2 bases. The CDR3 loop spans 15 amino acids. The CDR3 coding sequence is TGTGCCAGCAGGGATAGCGGGAGGGCCACAGATACGCAGTATTTT. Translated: CASRDSGRATDTQYF.

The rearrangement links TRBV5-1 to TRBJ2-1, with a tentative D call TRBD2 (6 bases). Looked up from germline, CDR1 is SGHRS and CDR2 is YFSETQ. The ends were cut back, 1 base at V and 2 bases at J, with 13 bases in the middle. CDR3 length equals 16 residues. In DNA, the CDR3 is TGCGCCAGCAGCTTGTGGGCTAGCGAGGCCTACAATGAGCAGTTCTTC. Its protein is CASSLWASEAYNEQFF.

The chain's CDR3 is CASSPPGQRTLAKNIQYF. The CDR3 DNA is TGCGCCAGCAGCCCCCCGGGACAACGAACCCTAGCCAAAAACATTCAGTACTTC. V gene TRBV4-1 combines with J gene TRBJ2-4, with D maybe TRBD1 (6 bases). V was shortened by 4 bases and J by 0 bases, with 19 bases between the two germline ends. Germline CDR1 MGHRA, CDR2 YSYEKL. The CDR3 has 18 residues.

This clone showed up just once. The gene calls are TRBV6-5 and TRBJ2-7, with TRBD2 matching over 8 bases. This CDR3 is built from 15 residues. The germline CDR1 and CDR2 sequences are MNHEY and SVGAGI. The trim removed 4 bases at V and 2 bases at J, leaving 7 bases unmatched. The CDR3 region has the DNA TGTGCCAGCAGTTTATTAACCGGGGGGGCCTACGAGCAGTACTTC. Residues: CASSLLTGGAYEQYF.

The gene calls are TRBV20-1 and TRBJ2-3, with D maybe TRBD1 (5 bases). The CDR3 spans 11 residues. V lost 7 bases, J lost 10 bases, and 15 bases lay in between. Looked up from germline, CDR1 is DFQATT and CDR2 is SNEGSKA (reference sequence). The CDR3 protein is CSVLYLGAQYF. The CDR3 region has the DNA TGCAGTGTCCTATACCTAGGGGCGCAGTATTTT.

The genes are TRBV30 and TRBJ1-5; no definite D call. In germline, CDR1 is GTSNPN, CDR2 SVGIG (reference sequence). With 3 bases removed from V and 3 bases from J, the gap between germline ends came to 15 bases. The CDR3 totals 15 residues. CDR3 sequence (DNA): TGTGCCTGGAGCACCGGGAGGGTTAACAATCAGCCCCAGCATTTT. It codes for CAWSTGRVNNQPQHF.

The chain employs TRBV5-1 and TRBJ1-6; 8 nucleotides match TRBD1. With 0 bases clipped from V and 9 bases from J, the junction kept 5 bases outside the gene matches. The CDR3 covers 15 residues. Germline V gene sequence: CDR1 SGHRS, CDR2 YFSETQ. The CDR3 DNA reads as TGCGCCAGCAGCTTGGGGACAGGGTTTGTTTCACCCCTCCACTTT. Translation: CASSLGTGFVSPLHF. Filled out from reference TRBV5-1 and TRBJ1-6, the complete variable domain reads KAGVTQTPRYLIKTRGQQVTLSCSPISGHRSVSWYQQTPGQGLQFLFEYFSETQRNKGNFPGRFSGRQFSNSRSEMNVSTLELGDSALYLCASSLGTGFVSPLHFGNGTRLTVT.

CDR3 nucleotides: TGCGCCAGCAGCCCCCCGGGACACAGCAATGAGCAGTTCTTC. Protein product: CASSPPGHSNEQFF. The rearrangement links TRBV5-1 to TRBJ2-1, with D perhaps TRBD1 (6 bases). V was pared by 4 bases and J by 6 bases, with 14 bases between. The CDR3 loop spans 14 amino acids. Germline loops: CDR1 SGHRS, CDR2 YFSETQ.

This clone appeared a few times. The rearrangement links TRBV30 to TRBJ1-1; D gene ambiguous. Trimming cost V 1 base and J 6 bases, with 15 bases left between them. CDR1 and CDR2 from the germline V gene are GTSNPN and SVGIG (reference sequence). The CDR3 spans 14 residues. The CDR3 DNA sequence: TGTGCCTGGAGTGCCCTATCGACATATCCTGAAGCTTTCTTT. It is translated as CAWSALSTYPEAFF.

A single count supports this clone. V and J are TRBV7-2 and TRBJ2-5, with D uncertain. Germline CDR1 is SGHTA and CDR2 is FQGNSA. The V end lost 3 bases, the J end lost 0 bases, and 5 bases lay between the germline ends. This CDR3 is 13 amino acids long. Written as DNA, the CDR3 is TGTGCCAGCAGCTTTACAAACCAAGAGACCCAGTACTTC. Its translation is CASSFTNQETQYF.

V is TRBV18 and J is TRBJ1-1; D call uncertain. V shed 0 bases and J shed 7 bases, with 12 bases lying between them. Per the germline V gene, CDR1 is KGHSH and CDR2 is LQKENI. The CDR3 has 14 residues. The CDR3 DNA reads TGTGCCAGCTCACCACCGTGGAGGGAAGGTGAAGCTTTCTTT. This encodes CASSPPWREGEAFF.

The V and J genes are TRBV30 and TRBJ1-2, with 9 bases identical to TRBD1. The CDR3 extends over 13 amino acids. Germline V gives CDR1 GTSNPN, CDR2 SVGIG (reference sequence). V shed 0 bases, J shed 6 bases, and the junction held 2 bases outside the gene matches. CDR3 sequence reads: CAWSVQGADGYTF. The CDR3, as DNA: TGTGCCTGGAGTGTACAGGGGGCGGATGGCTACACCTTC.

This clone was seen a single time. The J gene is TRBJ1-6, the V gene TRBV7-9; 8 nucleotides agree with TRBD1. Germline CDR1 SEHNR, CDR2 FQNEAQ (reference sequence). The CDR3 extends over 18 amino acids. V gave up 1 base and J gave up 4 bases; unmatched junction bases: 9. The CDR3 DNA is TGTGCCAGCAGCTTAGTGGGCAGGGGGCAATTGTATAATTCACCCCTCCACTTT. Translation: CASSLVGRGQLYNSPLHF.

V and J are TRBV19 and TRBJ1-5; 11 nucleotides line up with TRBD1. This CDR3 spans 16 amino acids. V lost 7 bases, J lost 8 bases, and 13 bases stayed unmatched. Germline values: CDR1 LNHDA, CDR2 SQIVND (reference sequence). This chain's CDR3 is CASKVSGTGGREPQHF. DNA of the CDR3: TGTGCCAGTAAGGTCTCCGGGACAGGGGGACGGGAGCCCCAGCATTTT.

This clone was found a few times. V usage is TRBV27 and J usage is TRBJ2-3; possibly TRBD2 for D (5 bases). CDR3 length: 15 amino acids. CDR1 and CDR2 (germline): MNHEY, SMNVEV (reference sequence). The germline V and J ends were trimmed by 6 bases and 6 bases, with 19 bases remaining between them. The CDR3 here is CASRTGLTLGDTQYF. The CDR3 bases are TGTGCCAGCAGGACTGGACTCACGTTGGGGGATACGCAGTATTTT.

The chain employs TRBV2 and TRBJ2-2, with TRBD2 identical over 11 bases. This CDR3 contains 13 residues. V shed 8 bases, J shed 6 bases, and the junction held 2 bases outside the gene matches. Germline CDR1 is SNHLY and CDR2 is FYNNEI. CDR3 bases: TGTGCCAGCCGTAGCGGGGGGGCCGGGGAGCTGTTTTTT. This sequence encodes CASRSGGAGELFF. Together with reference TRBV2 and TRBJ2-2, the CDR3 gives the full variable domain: EPEVTQTPSHQVTQMGQEVILRCVPISNHLYFYWYRQILGQKVEFLVSFYNNEISEKSEIFDDQFSVERPDGSNFTLKIRSTKLEDSAMYFCASRSGGAGELFFGEGSRLTVL.

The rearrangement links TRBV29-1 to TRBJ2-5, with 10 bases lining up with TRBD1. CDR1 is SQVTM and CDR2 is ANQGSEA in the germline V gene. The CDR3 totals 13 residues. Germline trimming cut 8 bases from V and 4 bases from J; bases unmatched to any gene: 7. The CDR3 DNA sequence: TGCAGCCTTTGGACAGGGGGAATAGAGACCCAGTACTTC. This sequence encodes CSLWTGGIETQYF.

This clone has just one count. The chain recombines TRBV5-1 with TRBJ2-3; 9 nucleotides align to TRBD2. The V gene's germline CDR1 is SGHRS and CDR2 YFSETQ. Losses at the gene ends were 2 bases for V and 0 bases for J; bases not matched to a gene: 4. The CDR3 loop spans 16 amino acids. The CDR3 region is CASSLPSGASTDTQYF. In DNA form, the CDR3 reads TGCGCCAGCAGCTTACCTAGCGGGGCTAGCACAGATACGCAGTATTTT.

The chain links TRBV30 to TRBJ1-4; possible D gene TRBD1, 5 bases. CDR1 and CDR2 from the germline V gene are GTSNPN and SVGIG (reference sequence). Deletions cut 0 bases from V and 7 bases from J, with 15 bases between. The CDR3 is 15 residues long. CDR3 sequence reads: CAWSVPGGAGEKLFF. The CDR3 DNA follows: TGTGCCTGGAGTGTACCAGGAGGGGCGGGTGAAAAACTGTTTTTT.

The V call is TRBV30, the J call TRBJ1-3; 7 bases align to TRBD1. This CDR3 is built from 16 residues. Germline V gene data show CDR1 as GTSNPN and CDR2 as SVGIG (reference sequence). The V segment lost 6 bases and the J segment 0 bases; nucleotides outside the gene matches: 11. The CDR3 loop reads CACYRGIGFSGNTIYF. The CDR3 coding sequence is TGTGCCTGTTACAGGGGAATAGGGTTCTCTGGAAACACCATATATTTT. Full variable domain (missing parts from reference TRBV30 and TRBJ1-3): SQTIHQWPATLVQPVGSPLSLECTVEGTSNPNLYWYRQAAGRGLQLLFYSVGIGQISSEVPQNLSASRPQDRQFILSSKKLLLSDSGFYLCACYRGIGFSGNTIYFGEGSWLTVV.

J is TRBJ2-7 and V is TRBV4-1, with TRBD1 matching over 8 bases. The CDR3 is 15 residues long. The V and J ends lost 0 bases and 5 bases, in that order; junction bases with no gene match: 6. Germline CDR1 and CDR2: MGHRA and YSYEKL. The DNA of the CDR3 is TGCGCCAGCAGCCAAGAATGGACAGGGAAAGACGAGCAGTACTTC. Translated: CASSQEWTGKDEQYF.

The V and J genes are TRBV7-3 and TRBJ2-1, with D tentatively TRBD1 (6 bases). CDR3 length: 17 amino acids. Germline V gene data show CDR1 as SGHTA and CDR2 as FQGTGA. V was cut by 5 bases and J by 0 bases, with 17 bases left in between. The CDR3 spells CASSRATRGSSYNEQFF. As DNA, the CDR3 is TGTGCCAGCAGCCGCGCGACAAGGGGGAGCTCCTACAATGAGCAGTTCTTC.

This CDR3 is CASSYGGAGGYTF. The CDR3 nucleotides read TGTGCCAGCAGTTATGGGGGGGCAGGCGGCTACACCTTC. The chain couples TRBV6-5 to TRBJ1-2; a possible D gene is TRBD1 (6 bases). The V end lost 3 bases, the J end lost 8 bases, and 13 bases lay between the germline ends. Germline V gene data show CDR1 as MNHEY and CDR2 as SVGAGI. This CDR3 region has 13 residues.

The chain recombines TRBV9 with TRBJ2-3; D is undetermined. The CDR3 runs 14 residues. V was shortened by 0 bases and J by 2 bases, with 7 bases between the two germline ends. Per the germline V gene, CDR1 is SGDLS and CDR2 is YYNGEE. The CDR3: CASSVGLFTDTQYF. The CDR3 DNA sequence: TGTGCCAGCAGCGTAGGACTCTTCACAGATACGCAGTATTTT.